This T cell receptor (beta chain) was identified in a study of blood T cell repertoires in COVID-19. Overall study: Samples of COVID-19 (acute and convalescent) were obtained from the United States, Italy and Spain.

The data were produced by immunoSEQ multiplex PCR, yet TCRdb's version contains in-frame clones alone and is incomplete. The sample includes approximately 300,000 clones, just under 90% of them seen just once. The clonotype was recovered from a woman in her twenties or thirties who had recovered from COVID-19. Sequenced: PBMCs or T cells enriched from blood (not recorded which).

CDR3 loop: CASSLQPGQGINEQFF. The DNA for the CDR3 is TGTGCCAGCAGCCTCCAACCGGGACAGGGTATCAATGAGCAGTTCTTC. This sequence joins TRBV5-4 and TRBJ2-1; 9 nucleotides line up with TRBD1. Trimming at V came to 4 bases and at J to 6 bases, leaving 11 bases not matched to a gene. Per the germline V gene, CDR1 is SGHNT and CDR2 is YYREEE (reference sequence). CDR3 length: 16 amino acids.